These T cell receptor beta chains were read from a single sample in a study of cytotoxic CD8 clonotypes in ibrutinib-treated CLL. Data came from immunoSEQ multiplex PCR; TCRdb stores just in-frame clones and leaves some out. Altogether some 16,000 clones are present, 68% being singletons, with the ten largest covering 15% to 20%. The specimen comprised PBMCs, sampled before ibrutinib treatment. These receptors all come from a human donor with chronic lymphocytic leukemia. The CDR3 runs from the conserved cysteine through the conserved F or W. D genes are given only for firm matches. The size field is filled for only some rows; it gives once, few, many or a size class.

CASSSQGHGYTF	TGTGCCAGCAGTTCCCAGGGGCATGGCTACACCTTC	TRBV28	-	TRBJ1-2	-
CASSYSAEEETQYF	TGTGCCAGCAGTTACTCGGCCGAGGAAGAGACCCAGTACTTC	TRBV6-5	-	TRBJ2-5	-
CASSFGEGFTYEQYF	TGTGCCAGCAGCTTCGGGGAGGGCTTTACCTACGAGCAGTACTTC	TRBV11-2	few	TRBJ2-7	TRBD2
CASSAGQPKNEKLFF	TGTGCCAGCTCAGCGGGACAGCCCAAGAATGAAAAACTGTTTTTT	TRBV18	few	TRBJ1-4	TRBD1
CASSTKLAGDYEQYF	TGTGCCAGCAGTACCAAACTAGCGGGTGACTACGAGCAGTACTTC	TRBV27	-	TRBJ2-7	TRBD2
CASSPLGEKSTDTQYF	TGTGCCAGCAGCCCACTGGGGGAAAAGAGCACAGATACGCAGTATTTT	TRBV4-2	-	TRBJ2-3	-
CASSSRNTEAFF	TGTGCCAGCAGTAGCAGGAACACTGAAGCTTTCTTT	TRBV9	-	TRBJ1-1	-
CASSSPAGSGNTIYF	TGTGCCAGCAGTTCCCCGGCCGGCTCTGGAAACACCATATATTTT	TRBV28	-	TRBJ1-3	-
CAISERVPGALSADTQYF	TGTGCCATCAGTGAGAGGGTACCGGGGGCTCTGTCAGCAGATACGCAGTATTTT	TRBV10-3	once	TRBJ2-3	-
CASTPWGGREQFF	TGTGCCAGTACTCCCTGGGGAGGGAGGGAGCAGTTCTTC	TRBV19	-	TRBJ2-1	TRBD2
CASSRRTARDYEQYF	TGTGCCAGCAGCCGAAGGACGGCTCGTGACTACGAGCAGTACTTC	TRBV13	-	TRBJ2-7	-
CASRGDFSTDTQYF	TGTGCCAGCAGAGGTGATTTTTCCACAGATACGCAGTATTTT	TRBV2	-	TRBJ2-3	-
CAGNLELRETQYF	TGTGCCGGGAACCTAGAGTTGAGAGAGACCCAGTACTTC	TRBV2	-	TRBJ2-5	-
CASGGRSYNSPLHF	TGTGCCAGCGGCGGTAGGTCCTATAATTCACCCCTCCACTTT	TRBV6-1	-	TRBJ1-6	-
CASSRSNTEAFF	TGTGCCAGCAGTAGGTCCAACACTGAAGCTTTCTTT	TRBV6-6	-	TRBJ1-1	-
CASSSSLAGVPGELFF	TGTGCCAGCAGTTCCTCCCTAGCGGGGGTACCCGGGGAGCTGTTTTTT	TRBV6-6	-	TRBJ2-2	TRBD2
CASSQDYGESRGYTF	TGCGCCAGCAGCCAAGATTACGGCGAGAGTCGGGGCTACACCTTC	TRBV4-3	-	TRBJ1-2	-
CASSLLATDTQYF	TGTGCCAGCAGCTTGCTAGCGACAGATACGCAGTATTTT	TRBV11-2	-	TRBJ2-3	-
CASSLTGSNQPQHF	TGTGCCAGCTCACTTACAGGGTCCAATCAGCCCCAGCATTTT	TRBV18	-	TRBJ1-5	-
CASSLTGGSPSRANVLTF	TGTGCCAGCAGCTTAACAGGGGGTTCGCCGTCTCGGGCCAACGTCCTGACTTTC	TRBV11-1	once	TRBJ2-6	TRBD1
CASNGQAGANVLTF	TGTGCCAGCAACGGACAGGCTGGGGCCAACGTCCTGACTTTC	TRBV19	-	TRBJ2-6	TRBD1
CASSIQQGNSPLHF	TGTGCCAGTAGTATTCAACAGGGAAATTCACCCCTCCACTTT	TRBV19	once	TRBJ1-6	-
CASSDVGQPQHF	TGTGCCAGCAGTGACGTCGGTCAGCCCCAGCATTTT	TRBV2	medium-sized	TRBJ1-5	-
CASSLTQGGTYEQYF	TGTGCCAGCAGCTTGACCCAGGGGGGGACCTACGAGCAGTACTTC	TRBV5-6	-	TRBJ2-7	-
CASSKEGPGQGSDGYTF	TGTGCCAGCAGCAAAGAAGGCCCAGGACAGGGGAGCGATGGCTACACCTTC	TRBV21-1	once	TRBJ1-2	-
CATNNGGAVATNEKLFF	TGTGCCACCAACAACGGCGGGGCGGTTGCAACTAATGAAAAACTGTTTTTT	TRBV15	-	TRBJ1-4	-
CASFGGGNQPQHF	TGTGCCAGCTTCGGAGGGGGCAATCAGCCCCAGCATTTT	TRBV6-1	-	TRBJ1-5	-
CAWSVLQGDSPLHF	TGTGCCTGGAGTGTTCTACAGGGGGATTCACCCCTCCACTTT	TRBV30	-	TRBJ1-6	TRBD1
CASSLSGGGLADLWQETQYF	TGTGCCAGCAGCCTCAGTGGGGGAGGGCTAGCTGACTTATGGCAAGAGACCCAGTACTTC	TRBV13	-	TRBJ2-5	TRBD2
CASSLEAGTGQFF	TGCGCCAGCAGCTTGGAGGCCGGGACAGGGCAGTTCTTC	TRBV5-1	-	TRBJ2-1	TRBD1
CSVEQGNTIYF	TGCAGCGTTGAGCAAGGGAACACCATATATTTT	TRBV29-1	-	TRBJ1-3	-
CASSPGQGDQPQHF	TGTGCCAGCTCACCCGGGCAGGGCGATCAGCCCCAGCATTTT	TRBV18	once	TRBJ1-5	-
CAWGAGETQYF	TGTGCCTGGGGGGCCGGAGAGACCCAGTACTTC	TRBV30	-	TRBJ2-5	-
CASSGNTEAFF	TGTGCCAGCAGCGGGAACACTGAAGCTTTCTTT	TRBV5-4	-	TRBJ1-1	-
CASRPQGAGEQYF	TGCGCCAGCAGACCCCAGGGGGCGGGGGAGCAGTACTTC	TRBV10-2	-	TRBJ2-7	TRBD1
CASSAGGNSYNEQFF	TGTGCCAGCAGCGCGGGGGGGAACTCCTACAATGAACAGTTCTTC	TRBV9	-	TRBJ2-1	TRBD2
CASSQAGGQSRNIQYF	TGTGCCAGCAGCCAAGCCGGAGGACAGAGTCGAAACATTCAGTACTTC	TRBV14	-	TRBJ2-4	-
CASSYSGSGEAFF	TGTGCCAGCAGTTATTCAGGGTCGGGAGAAGCTTTCTTT	TRBV9	-	TRBJ1-1	-
CSVNYRDTGELFF	TGCAGCGTTAATTACAGGGACACCGGGGAGCTGTTTTTT	TRBV29-1	-	TRBJ2-2	-
CASSLGAPGSNYGYTF	TGTGCCAGCAGCTTGGGGGCGCCGGGGAGTAACTATGGCTACACCTTC	TRBV7-2	-	TRBJ1-2	-
CASSVPPRAVDEQFF	TGTGCCAGCAGCGTCCCCCCCAGGGCTGTCGATGAGCAGTTCTTC	TRBV9	-	TRBJ2-1	-
CASSVESGASGGLSTDTQYF	TGTGCCAGCAGCGTAGAGAGTGGGGCTAGCGGGGGACTTAGCACAGATACGCAGTATTTT	TRBV9	-	TRBJ2-3	TRBD2
CASSSMDGYNEQFF	TGTGCCAGCAGCTCCATGGACGGGTACAATGAGCAGTTCTTC	TRBV7-9	-	TRBJ2-1	-
CASSQVDRNNGYTF	TGCGCCAGCAGCCAAGTAGACAGGAACAATGGCTACACCTTC	TRBV4-1	-	TRBJ1-2	-
CASNLAGGYEQYF	TGTGCCAGCAATCTGGCGGGGGGCTACGAGCAGTACTTC	TRBV9	few	TRBJ2-7	TRBD2
CSASPREGYTF	TGCAGTGCTAGTCCCCGGGAAGGCTACACCTTC	TRBV20-1	-	TRBJ1-2	-
CASRPGGTGRLHEQYF	TGTGCCAGCAGACCTGGGGGCACAGGTAGGCTCCACGAGCAGTACTTC	TRBV27	-	TRBJ2-7	-
CASSQEAGGIRTEAFF	TGCGCCAGCAGCCAAGAGGCAGGGGGTATTCGCACTGAAGCTTTCTTT	TRBV4-3	-	TRBJ1-1	TRBD1
CASSFHLASGVNTGELFF	TGCGCCAGCAGCTTCCACCTTGCTAGCGGGGTAAACACCGGGGAGCTGTTTTTT	TRBV5-1	once	TRBJ2-2	TRBD2
CASSPTANYGYTF	TGTGCCAGCAGCCCGACAGCGAACTATGGCTACACCTTC	TRBV5-4	-	TRBJ1-2	-
CASSLNGRSGNTIYF	TGTGCCAGCAGCCTCAACGGACGCTCTGGAAACACCATATATTTT	TRBV7-3	-	TRBJ1-3	-
CASSLDPVEQFF	TGTGCCAGCAGCTTAGATCCAGTAGAGCAGTTCTTC	TRBV11-3	-	TRBJ2-1	-
CASSLGTSGGAAYNEQFF	TGCGCCAGCAGCTTGGGGACTAGCGGGGGGGCTGCCTACAATGAGCAGTTCTTC	TRBV5-1	-	TRBJ2-1	TRBD2
CASSSDRGASYGYTF	TGTGCCAGTAGTTCGGACAGGGGGGCTAGCTATGGCTACACCTTC	TRBV19	-	TRBJ1-2	TRBD1